This T cell receptor (beta chain) is drawn from a study of blood T cell repertoires in COVID-19. At the level of the study: The samples span acute and convalescent COVID-19 from the United States, Italy and Spain. Sample material is recorded as cDNA or gDNA derived from T cells, B-cell-depleted T cells, or PBMCs.

Original processing methods: The authors estimated nucleated cell counts from reference gene primer amplification. The protocol was immunoSEQ multiplex PCR, while the TCRdb copy is restricted to in-frame clones and leaves out a portion. D and trimming come from the DNA, and the V and J calls and clone size come from that table. The sample shows roughly 230,000 clones, 89% of them seen only once. Sequencing used peripheral blood. The source of this sequence is a woman in her thirties or forties who had recovered from COVID-19.

The CDR3 DNA reads as TGTGCCAGCAGCCTCCCGGGAGGTGCAGCCCCCGGGGAGCTGTTTTTT. Encoded protein: CASSLPGGAAPGELFF. The chain joins TRBV6-2 or TRBV6-3 to TRBJ2-2, with 7 bases lining up with TRBD2. V shed 6 bases and J 6 bases; nucleotides not matched to a gene: 13. This CDR3 has 16 residues. CDR1 and CDR2 from the germline V gene are MNHEY and SVGEGT.